This T cell receptor (beta chain) was recorded in a study of blood T cell repertoires in COVID-19. Study overall: From T cells, B-cell-depleted T cells, or PBMCs came the material, which was cDNA or gDNA.

How the authors handled the data: Estimated nucleated cell counts came from reference gene primer amplification. The protocol was immunoSEQ multiplex PCR, while the TCRdb copy is restricted to in-frame clones and leaves out a portion. For V, J and clone size, that table is used; D and trimming come from the DNA. The repertoire holds some 160,000 clones, with around nine tenths as singletons. Germline CDR1 and CDR2: SGDLS and YYNGEE. With V trimmed by 3 bases and J by 11 bases, 19 bases remained unmatched. The CDR3 covers 17 residues. Recruited during active infection, patients (from Seattle) were subsequently followed longitudinally.

The chain employs TRBV9 and TRBJ1-4, with 7 bases fitting TRBD1. Input material: peripheral blood. The receptor comes from a woman between 70 and 85 years old with COVID-19, enrolled during active disease. Here the CDR3 DNA reads TGTGCCAGCAGCGCCGGGACAGAAGTACTTGAAATGGGGAAACTGTTTTTT. Its protein product is CASSAGTEVLEMGKLFF.